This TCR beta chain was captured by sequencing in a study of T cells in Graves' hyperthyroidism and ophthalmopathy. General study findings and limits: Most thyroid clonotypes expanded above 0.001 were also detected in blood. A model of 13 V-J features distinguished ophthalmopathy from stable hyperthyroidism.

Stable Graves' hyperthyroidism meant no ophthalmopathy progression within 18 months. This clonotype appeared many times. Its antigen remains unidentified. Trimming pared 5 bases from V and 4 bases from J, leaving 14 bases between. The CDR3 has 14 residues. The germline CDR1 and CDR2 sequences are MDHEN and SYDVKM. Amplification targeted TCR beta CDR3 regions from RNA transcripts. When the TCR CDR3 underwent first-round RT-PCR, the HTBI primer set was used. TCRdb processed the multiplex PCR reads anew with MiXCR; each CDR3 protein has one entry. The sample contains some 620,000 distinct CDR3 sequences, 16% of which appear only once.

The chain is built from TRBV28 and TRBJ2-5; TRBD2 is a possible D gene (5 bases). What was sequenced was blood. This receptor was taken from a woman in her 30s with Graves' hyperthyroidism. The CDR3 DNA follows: TGTGCCAGCAGTCCGCCGCAGAGGGCAGAGACCCAGTACTTC. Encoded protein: CASSPPQRAETQYF.